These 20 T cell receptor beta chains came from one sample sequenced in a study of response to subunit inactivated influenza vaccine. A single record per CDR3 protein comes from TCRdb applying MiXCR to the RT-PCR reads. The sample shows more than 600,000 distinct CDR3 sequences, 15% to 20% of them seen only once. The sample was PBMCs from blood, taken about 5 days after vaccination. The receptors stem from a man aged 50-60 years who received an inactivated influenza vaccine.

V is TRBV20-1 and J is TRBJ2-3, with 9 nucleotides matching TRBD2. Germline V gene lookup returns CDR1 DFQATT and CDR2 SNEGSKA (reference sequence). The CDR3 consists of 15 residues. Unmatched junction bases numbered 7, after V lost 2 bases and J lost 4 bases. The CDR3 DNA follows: TGCAGTGCTAGAATGCCGCGGGGGGGCCCAGATACGCAGTATTTT. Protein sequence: CSARMPRGGPDTQYF.

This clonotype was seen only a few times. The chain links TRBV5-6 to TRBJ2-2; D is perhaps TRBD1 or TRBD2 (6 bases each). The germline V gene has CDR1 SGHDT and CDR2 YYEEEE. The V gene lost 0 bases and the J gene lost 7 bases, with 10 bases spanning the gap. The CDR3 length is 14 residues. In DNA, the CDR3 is TGTGCCAGCAGCTTGGCGGGGGCAATCGGGGAGCTGTTTTTT. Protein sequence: CASSLAGAIGELFF.

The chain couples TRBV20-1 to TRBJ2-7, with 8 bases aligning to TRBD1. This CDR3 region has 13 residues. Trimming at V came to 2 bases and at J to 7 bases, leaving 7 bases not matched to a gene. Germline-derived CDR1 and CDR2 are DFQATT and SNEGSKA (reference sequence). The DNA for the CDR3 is TGCAGTGCTAGAATAACGGGACAGGAGGAGCAGTACTTC. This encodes CSARITGQEEQYF.

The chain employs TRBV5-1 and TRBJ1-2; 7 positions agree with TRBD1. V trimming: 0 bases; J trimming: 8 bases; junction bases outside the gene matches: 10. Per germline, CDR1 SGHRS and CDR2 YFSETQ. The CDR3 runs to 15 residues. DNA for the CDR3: TGCGCCAGCAGCTTGGACAGGGGTGAGGAGTGGGGCTACACCTTC. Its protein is CASSLDRGEEWGYTF.

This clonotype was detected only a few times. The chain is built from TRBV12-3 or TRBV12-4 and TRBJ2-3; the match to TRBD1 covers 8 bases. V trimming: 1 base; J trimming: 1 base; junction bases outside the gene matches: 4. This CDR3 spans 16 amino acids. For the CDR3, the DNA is TGTGCCAGCAGTTTAGGCAGGGGGCCCCGCACAGATACGCAGTATTTT. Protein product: CASSLGRGPRTDTQYF.

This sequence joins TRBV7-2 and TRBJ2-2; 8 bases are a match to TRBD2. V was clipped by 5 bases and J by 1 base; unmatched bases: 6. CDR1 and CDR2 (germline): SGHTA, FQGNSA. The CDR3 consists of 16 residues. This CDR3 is CASSLMAGGNTGELFF. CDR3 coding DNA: TGTGCCAGCAGCCTAATGGCGGGAGGGAACACCGGGGAGCTGTTTTTT.

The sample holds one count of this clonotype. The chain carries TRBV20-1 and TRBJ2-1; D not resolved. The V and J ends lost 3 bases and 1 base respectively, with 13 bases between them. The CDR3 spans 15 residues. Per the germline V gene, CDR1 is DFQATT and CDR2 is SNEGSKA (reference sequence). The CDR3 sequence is CSARDMARSYNEQFF. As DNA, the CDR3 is TGCAGTGCTAGGGATATGGCACGATCCTACAATGAGCAGTTCTTC.

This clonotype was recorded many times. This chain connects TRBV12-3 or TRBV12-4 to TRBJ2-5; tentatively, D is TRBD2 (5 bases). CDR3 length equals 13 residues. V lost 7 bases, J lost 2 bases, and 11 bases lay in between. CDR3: CASKATRQETQYF. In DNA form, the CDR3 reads TGTGCCAGCAAGGCAACTAGACAAGAGACCCAGTACTTC.

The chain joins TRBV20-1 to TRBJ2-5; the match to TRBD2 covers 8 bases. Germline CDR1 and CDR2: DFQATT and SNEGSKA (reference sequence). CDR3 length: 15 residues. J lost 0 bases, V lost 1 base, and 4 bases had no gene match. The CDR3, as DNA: TGCAGTGCTAGAGCCTTAGCGGGGTACCAAGAGACCCAGTACTTC. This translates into CSARALAGYQETQYF.

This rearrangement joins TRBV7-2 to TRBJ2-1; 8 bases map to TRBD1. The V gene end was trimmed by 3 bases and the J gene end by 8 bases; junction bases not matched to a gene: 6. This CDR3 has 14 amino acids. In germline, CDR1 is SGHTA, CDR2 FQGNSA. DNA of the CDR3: TGTGCCAGCAGCTTCGGCCCAGGGGGCGATGAGCAGTTCTTC. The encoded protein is CASSFGPGGDEQFF. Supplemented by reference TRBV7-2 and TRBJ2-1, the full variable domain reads GAGVSQSPSNKVTEKGKDVELRCDPISGHTALYWYRQSLGQGLEFLIYFQGNSAPDKSGLPSDRFSAERTGGSVSTLTIQRTQQEDSAVYLCASSFGPGGDEQFFGPGTRLTVL.

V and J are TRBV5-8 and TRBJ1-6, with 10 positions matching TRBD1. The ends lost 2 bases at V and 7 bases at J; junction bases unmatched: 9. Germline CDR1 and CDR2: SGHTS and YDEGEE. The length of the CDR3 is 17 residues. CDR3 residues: CASSFPDRGRGNSPLHF. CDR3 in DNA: TGTGCCAGCAGCTTCCCCGACAGGGGGCGTGGGAATTCACCCCTCCACTTT.

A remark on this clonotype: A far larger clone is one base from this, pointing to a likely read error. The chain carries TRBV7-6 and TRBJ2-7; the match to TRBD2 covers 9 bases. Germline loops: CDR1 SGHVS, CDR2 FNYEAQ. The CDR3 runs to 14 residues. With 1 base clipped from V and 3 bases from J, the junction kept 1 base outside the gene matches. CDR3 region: CASSLGTSDYEQYF. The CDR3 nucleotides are TGTGCCAGCAGCTTAGGGACTAGCGACTACGAGCAGTACTTC.

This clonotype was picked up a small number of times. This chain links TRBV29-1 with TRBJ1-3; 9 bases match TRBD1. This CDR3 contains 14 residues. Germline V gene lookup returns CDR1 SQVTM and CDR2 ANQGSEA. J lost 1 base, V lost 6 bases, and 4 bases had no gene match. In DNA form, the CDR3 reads TGCAGCGTACCGGGACAGGGATCTGGAAACACCATATATTTT. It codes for CSVPGQGSGNTIYF.

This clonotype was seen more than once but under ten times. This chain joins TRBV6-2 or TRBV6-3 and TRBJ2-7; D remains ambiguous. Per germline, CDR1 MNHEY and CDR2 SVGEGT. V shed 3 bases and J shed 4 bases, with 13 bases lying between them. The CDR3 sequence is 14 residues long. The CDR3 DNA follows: TGTGCCAGCAGTTATGATTCGGGCATGTACGAGCAGTACTTC. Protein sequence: CASSYDSGMYEQYF.

The CDR3 is CASRAGSSSTDTQYF. In DNA, the CDR3 is TGTGCCAGCAGGGCAGGGAGCTCTAGCACAGATACGCAGTATTTT. The chain combines TRBV7-2 with TRBJ2-3; D may correspond to TRBD1 or TRBD2 (5 bases each). The CDR3 totals 15 residues. V lost 6 bases, J lost 0 bases, and 13 bases lay in between. Looked up from germline, CDR1 is SGHTA and CDR2 is FQGNSA.

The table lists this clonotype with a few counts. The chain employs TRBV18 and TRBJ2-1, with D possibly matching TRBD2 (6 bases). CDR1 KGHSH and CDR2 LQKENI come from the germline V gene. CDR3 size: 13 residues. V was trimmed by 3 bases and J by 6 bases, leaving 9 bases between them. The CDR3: CASSPSSVNEQFF. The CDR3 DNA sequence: TGTGCCAGCTCACCCTCTAGCGTCAATGAGCAGTTCTTC.

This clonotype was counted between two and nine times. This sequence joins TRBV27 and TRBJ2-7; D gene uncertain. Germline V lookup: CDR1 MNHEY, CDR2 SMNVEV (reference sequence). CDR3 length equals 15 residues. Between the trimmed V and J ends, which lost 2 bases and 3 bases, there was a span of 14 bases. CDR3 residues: CASSLTENLNYEQYF. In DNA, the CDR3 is TGTGCCAGCAGTTTAACGGAGAATCTGAACTACGAGCAGTACTTC.

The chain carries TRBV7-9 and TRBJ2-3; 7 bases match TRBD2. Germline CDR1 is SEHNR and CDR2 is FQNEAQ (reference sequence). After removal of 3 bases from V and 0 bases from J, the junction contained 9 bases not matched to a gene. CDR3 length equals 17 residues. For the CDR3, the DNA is TGTGCCAGCAGCTTGCCCCGACTAGCAGGGAGCACAGATACGCAGTATTTT. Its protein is CASSLPRLAGSTDTQYF.

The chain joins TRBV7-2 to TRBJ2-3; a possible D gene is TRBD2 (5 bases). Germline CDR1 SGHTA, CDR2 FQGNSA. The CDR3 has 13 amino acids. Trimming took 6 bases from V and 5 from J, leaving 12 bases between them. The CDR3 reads CASRRIAGDTQYF. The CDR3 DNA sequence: TGTGCCAGCAGGAGGATCGCGGGAGATACGCAGTATTTT.

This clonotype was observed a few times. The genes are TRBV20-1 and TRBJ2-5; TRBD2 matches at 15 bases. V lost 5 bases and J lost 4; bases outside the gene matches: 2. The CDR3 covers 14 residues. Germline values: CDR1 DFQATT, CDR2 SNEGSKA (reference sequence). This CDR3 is CSAGTSGGRETQYF. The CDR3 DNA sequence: TGCAGTGCTGGGACTAGCGGGGGGCGAGAGACCCAGTACTTC.